The following is a T cell receptor (beta chain) sequence with its context. What it binds is not known. This entry comes from a study of T cell responses to AZD1222 COVID-19 vaccine. Trimming stripped 3 bases from V and 4 bases from J, with 7 bases between. Germline V gene data show CDR1 as SNHLY and CDR2 as FYNNEI. The CDR3 is 13 residues long. Whole-study findings and limits: Donors were largely white British and mainly female; clonal diversity was possibly underestimated.

Assay used: immunoSEQ multiplex PCR; TCRdb lists only in-frame clones, some missing. This sample has over 150,000 clones, with around 88% found just once. This material consisted of peripheral blood, taken 28 days after the second AZD1222 dose. The source of this sequence is an adult who received the AZD1222 COVID-19 vaccine. This sequence joins TRBV2 and TRBJ1-5; unclear D gene. The CDR3 coding sequence is TGTGCCAGCAGTGACGGTCTAAATCAGCCCCAGCATTTT. Protein product: CASSDGLNQPQHF.